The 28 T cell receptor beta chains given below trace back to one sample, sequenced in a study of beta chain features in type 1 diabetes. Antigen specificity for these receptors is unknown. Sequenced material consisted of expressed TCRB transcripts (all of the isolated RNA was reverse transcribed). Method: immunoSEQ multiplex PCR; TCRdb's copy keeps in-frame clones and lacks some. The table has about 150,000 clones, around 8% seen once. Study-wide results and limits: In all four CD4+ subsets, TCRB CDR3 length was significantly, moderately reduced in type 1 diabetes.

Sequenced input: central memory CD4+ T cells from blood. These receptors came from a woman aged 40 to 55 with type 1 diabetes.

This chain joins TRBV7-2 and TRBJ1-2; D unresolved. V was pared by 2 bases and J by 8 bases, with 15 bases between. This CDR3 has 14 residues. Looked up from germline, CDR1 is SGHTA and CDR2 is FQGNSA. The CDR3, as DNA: TGTGCCAGCAGCTTAATGCTCACAGTATCAGGCTACACCTTC. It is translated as CASSLMLTVSGYTF.

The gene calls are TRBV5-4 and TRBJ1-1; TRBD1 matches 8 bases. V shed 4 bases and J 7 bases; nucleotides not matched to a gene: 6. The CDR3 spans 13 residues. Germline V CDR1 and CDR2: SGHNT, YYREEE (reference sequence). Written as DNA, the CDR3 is TGTGCCAGCAGCCAACAGGGGGTCGGTGAAGCTTTCTTT. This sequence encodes CASSQQGVGEAFF.

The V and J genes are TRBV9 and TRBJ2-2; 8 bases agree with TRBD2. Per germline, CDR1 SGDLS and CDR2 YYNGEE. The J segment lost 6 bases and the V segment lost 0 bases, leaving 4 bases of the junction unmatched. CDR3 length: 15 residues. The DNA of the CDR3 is TGTGCCAGCAGCGTAGGGGCGGGAGGTCCCGGGGAGCTGTTTTTT. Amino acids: CASSVGAGGPGELFF.

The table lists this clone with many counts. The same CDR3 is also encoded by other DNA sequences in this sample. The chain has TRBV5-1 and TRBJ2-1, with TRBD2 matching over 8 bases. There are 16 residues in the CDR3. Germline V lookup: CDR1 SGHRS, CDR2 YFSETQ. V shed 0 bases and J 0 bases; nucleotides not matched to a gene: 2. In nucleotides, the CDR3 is TGCGCCAGCAGCTTGGCCAGCGGGAGCTCCTACAATGAGCAGTTCTTC. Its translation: CASSLASGSSYNEQFF.

In DNA, the CDR3 is TGCGCTCTACGGAGTTGGGAGACCCAGTACTTC. Residues: CALRSWETQYF. V is TRBV29-1 and J is TRBJ2-5, with no clear D. The CDR3 has 11 amino acids. The germline V gene has CDR1 SQVTM and CDR2 ANQGSEA.

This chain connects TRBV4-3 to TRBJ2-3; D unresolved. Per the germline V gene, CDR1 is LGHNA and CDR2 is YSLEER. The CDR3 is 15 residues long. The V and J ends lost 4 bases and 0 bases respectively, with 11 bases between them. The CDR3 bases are TGCGCCAGCAGCCCCCTCTTGGGCAGCACAGATACGCAGTATTTT. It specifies CASSPLLGSTDTQYF.

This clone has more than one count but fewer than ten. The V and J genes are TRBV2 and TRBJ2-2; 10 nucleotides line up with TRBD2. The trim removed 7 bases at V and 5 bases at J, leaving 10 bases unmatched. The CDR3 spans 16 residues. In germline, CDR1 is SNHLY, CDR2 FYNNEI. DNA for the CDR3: TGTGCCAGCACCCCTGGCAGCGGGAGGGGGACCGGGGAGCTGTTTTTT. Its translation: CASTPGSGRGTGELFF.

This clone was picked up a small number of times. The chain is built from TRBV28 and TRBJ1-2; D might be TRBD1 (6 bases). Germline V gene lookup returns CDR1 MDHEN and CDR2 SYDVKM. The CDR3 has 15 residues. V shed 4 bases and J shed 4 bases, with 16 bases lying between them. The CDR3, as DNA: TGTGCCAGCAGTTCCACGGGACAACCCATCTATGGCTACACCTTC. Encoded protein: CASSSTGQPIYGYTF.

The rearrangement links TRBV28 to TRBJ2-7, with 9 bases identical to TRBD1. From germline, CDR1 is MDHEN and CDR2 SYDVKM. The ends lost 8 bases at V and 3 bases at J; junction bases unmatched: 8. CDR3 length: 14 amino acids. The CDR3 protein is CASLGQGRGYEQYF. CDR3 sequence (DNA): TGTGCCAGCTTGGGACAGGGTAGGGGCTACGAGCAGTACTTC.

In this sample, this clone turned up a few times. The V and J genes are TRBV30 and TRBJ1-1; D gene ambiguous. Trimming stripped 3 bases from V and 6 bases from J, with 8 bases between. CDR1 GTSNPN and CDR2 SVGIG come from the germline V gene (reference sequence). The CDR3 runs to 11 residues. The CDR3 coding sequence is TGTGCCTGGAGGAGGGTATCTGAAGCTTTCTTT. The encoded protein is CAWRRVSEAFF.

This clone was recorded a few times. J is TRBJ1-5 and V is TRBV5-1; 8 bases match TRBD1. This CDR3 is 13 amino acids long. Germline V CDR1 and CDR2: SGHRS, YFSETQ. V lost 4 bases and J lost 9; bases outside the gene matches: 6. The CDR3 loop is CASSETGDGPQHF. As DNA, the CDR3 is TGCGCCAGCAGCGAGACAGGGGATGGGCCCCAGCATTTT.

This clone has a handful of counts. The CDR3 coding sequence is TGCGCCAGCAGCTCGGAGGGATACAATGAGCAGTTCTTC. Translation gives CASSSEGYNEQFF. This sequence joins TRBV5-1 and TRBJ2-1, with a weak D call TRBD2 (6 bases). Trimming stripped 3 bases from V and 4 bases from J, with 8 bases between. Germline V gene sequence: CDR1 SGHRS, CDR2 YFSETQ. There are 13 residues in the CDR3. The complete variable domain, with remaining parts taken from reference TRBV5-1 and TRBJ2-1, reads KAGVTQTPRYLIKTRGQQVTLSCSPISGHRSVSWYQQTPGQGLQFLFEYFSETQRNKGNFPGRFSGRQFSNSRSEMNVSTLELGDSALYLCASSSEGYNEQFFGPGTRLTVL.

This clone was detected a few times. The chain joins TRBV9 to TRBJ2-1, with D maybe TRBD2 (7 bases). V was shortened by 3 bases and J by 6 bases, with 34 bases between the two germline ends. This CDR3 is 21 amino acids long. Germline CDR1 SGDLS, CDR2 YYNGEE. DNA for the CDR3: TGTGCCAGCAGCGGGAGGGGGGGAGGATGGGTAGGGAGAGGTGGGGTCAATGAGCAGTTCTTC. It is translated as CASSGRGGGWVGRGGVNEQFF.

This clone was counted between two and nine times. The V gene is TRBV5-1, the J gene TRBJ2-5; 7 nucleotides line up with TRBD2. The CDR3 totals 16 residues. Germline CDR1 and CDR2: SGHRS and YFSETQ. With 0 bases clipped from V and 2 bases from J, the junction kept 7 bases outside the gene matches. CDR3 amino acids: CASSLAGAGEQETQYF. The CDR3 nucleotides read TGCGCCAGCAGCTTGGCCGGCGCGGGGGAACAAGAGACCCAGTACTTC.

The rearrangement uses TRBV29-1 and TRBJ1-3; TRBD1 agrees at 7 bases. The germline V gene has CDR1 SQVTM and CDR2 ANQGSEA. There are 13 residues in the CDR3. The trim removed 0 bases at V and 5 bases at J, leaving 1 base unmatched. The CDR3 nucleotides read TGCAGCGTTGAAGAGGGACAGAGAAACACCATATATTTT. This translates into CSVEEGQRNTIYF.

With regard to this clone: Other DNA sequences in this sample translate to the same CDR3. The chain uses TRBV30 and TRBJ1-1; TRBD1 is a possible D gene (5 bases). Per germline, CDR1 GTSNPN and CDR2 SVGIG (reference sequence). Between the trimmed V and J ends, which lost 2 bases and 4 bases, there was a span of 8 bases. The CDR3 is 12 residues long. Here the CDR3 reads CAWSPGGTEAFF. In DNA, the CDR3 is TGTGCCTGGAGTCCGGGGGGCACTGAAGCTTTCTTT. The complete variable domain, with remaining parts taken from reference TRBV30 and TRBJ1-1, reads SQTIHQWPATLVQPVGSPLSLECTVEGTSNPNLYWYRQAAGRGLQLLFYSVGIGQISSEVPQNLSASRPQDRQFILSSKKLLLSDSGFYLCAWSPGGTEAFFGQGTRLTVV.

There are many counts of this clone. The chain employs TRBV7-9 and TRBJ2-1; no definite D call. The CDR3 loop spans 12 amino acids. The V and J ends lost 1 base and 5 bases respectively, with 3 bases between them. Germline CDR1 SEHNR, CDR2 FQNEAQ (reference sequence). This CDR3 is CASSLGDNEQFF. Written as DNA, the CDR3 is TGTGCCAGCAGCTTAGGCGACAATGAGCAGTTCTTC.

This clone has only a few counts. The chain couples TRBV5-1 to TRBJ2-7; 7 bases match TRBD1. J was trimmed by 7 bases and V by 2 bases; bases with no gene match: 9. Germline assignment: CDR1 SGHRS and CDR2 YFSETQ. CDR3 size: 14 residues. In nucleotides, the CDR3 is TGCGCCAGCAGCTTCGGACAGGTCCCAGGGGAGCAGTACTTC. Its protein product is CASSFGQVPGEQYF.

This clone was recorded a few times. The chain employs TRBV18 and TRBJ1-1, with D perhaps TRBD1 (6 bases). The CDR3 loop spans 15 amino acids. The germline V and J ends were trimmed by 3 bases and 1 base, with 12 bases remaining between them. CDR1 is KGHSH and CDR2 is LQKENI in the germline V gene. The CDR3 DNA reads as TGTGCCAGCTCACCCAGCGGGACAAGGAACACTGAAGCTTTCTTT. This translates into CASSPSGTRNTEAFF.

CDR3 DNA sequence: TGTGCCAGCTCGCCCAACAGGGGGGCGAACTATGGCTACACCTTC. Translation: CASSPNRGANYGYTF. V and J are TRBV18 and TRBJ1-2; TRBD1 matches at 8 bases. CDR3 length: 15 amino acids. V was clipped by 6 bases and J by 2 bases; unmatched bases: 8. Germline V gene sequence: CDR1 KGHSH, CDR2 LQKENI.

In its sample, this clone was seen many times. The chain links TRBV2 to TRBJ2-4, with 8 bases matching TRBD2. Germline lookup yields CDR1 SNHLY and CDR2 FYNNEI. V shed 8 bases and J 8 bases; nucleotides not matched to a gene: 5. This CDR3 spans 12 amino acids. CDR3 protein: CASVQRGHIQYF. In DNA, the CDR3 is TGTGCCAGCGTACAGCGGGGGCACATTCAGTACTTC.

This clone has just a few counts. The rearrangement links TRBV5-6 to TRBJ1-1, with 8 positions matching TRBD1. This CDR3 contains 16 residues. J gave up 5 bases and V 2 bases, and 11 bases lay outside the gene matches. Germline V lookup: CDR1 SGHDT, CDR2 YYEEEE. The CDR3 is CASSFTRTGTTTEAFF. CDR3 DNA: TGTGCCAGCAGCTTTACCCGGACAGGGACGACGACTGAAGCTTTCTTT.

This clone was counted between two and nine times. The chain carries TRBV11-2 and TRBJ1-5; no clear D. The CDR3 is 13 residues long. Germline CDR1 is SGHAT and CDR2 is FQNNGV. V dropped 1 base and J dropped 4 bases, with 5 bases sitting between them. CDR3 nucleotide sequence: TGTGCCAGCAGCTTAGGCAGGAATCAGCCCCAGCATTTT. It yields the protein CASSLGRNQPQHF.

The CDR3 DNA sequence: TGTGCCAGCAGTGATGCGAGGACATGGGATGGCTACACCTTC. Encoded protein: CASSDARTWDGYTF. The V call is TRBV25-1, the J call TRBJ1-2, with D possibly matching TRBD1 (5 bases). Germline lookup yields CDR1 MGHDK and CDR2 SYGVNS. The CDR3 totals 14 residues. V dropped 3 bases and J dropped 6 bases, with 14 bases sitting between them.

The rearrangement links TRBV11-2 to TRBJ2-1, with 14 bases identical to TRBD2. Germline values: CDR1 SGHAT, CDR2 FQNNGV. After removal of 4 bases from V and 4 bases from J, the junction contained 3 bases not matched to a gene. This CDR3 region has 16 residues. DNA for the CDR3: TGTGCCAGCAGCTCCCGACTAGCGGGAGGGTACAATGAGCAGTTCTTC. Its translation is CASSSRLAGGYNEQFF.

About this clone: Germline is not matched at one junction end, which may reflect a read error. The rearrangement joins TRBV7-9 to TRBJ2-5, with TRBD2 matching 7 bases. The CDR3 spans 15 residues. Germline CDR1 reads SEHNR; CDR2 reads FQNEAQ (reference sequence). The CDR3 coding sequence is TGTGCCAGCAGCCTAGCTTCGGGGGGCCAAGAGACCCAGTACTTC. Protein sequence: CASSLASGGQETQYF.

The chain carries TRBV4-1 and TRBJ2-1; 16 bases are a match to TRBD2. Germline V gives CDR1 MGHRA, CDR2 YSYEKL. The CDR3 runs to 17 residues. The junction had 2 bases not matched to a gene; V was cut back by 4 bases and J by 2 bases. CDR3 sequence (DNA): TGCGCCAGCAGCCCGGGACTAGCGGGAGGGACCTACAATGAGCAGTTCTTC. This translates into CASSPGLAGGTYNEQFF.

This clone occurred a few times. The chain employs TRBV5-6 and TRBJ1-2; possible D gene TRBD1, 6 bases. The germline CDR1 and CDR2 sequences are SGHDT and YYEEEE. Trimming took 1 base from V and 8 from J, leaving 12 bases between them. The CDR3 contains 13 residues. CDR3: CASSLTTGRGYTF. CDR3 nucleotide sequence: TGTGCCAGCAGCTTGACTACAGGGCGAGGCTACACCTTC.